Below, 27 T cell receptor beta chains from the same sample are listed, as sequenced in a study of beta chain features in type 1 diabetes. Reverse transcription of all isolated RNA meant that expressed TCRB transcripts were sequenced. The table came from immunoSEQ multiplex PCR; TCRdb's copy has only in-frame clones and leaves some out. The sample lists 200,000 to 250,000 clones; around 10% were seen once. Sequencing was performed on naive CD4+ T cells from blood. Receptors were obtained from a woman younger than 35 in good health.

This clone has a handful of counts. This sequence joins TRBV5-4 and TRBJ2-1; 9 bases line up with TRBD2. In germline, CDR1 is SGHNT, CDR2 YYREEE (reference sequence). The ends lost 4 bases at V and 6 bases at J; junction bases unmatched: 20. The CDR3 has 19 residues. CDR3 nucleotide sequence: TGTGCCAGCAGCCCCTCGGCTAGCGGGGTTAGGTTGGCGGCCAATGAGCAGTTCTTC. Translated, it gives CASSPSASGVRLAANEQFF.

This clone was counted between two and nine times. This sequence joins TRBV4-2 and TRBJ2-1, with 8 bases matching TRBD2. This CDR3 spans 21 amino acids. Germline V CDR1 and CDR2: LGHNA, YNFKEQ. With 2 bases clipped from V and 0 bases from J, the junction kept 18 bases outside the gene matches. The CDR3 is CASSQRGPGSGGRSSYNEQFF. The DNA for the CDR3 is TGTGCCAGCAGCCAAAGGGGCCCGGGGAGCGGGGGCCGAAGCTCCTACAATGAGCAGTTCTTC.

J is TRBJ2-7 and V is TRBV6-5, with D possibly matching TRBD1 (6 bases). The CDR3 consists of 13 residues. V was trimmed by 5 bases and J by 4 bases, leaving 12 bases between them. CDR1 MNHEY and CDR2 SVGAGI come from the germline V gene. This CDR3 reads CASSEDSRYEQYF. As DNA, the CDR3 is TGTGCCAGCAGTGAGGACAGTAGATACGAGCAGTACTTC.

The CDR3 sequence is CASSVTNRWGATDTQYF. The DNA for the CDR3 is TGTGCCAGCAGTGTTACCAACAGATGGGGCGCGACAGATACGCAGTATTTT. This chain connects TRBV6-1 to TRBJ2-3; a weak D match, TRBD1 (5 bases). The CDR3 has 17 amino acids. CDR1 and CDR2 from the germline V gene are MNHNS and SASEGT. V was clipped by 4 bases and J by 3 bases, with 20 bases between them.

The rearrangement joins TRBV10-3 to TRBJ1-6; D perhaps matches TRBD1 (5 bases). This CDR3 is 16 amino acids long. CDR1 and CDR2 from the germline V gene are ENHRY and SYGVKD. V was pared by 0 bases and J by 12 bases, with 18 bases between. Here the CDR3 DNA reads TGTGCCATCAGTGAGTCGACTCCCGCCTCAGGGTTACCCCTCCACTTT. Translation gives CAISESTPASGLPLHF.

The genes are TRBV4-1 and TRBJ1-1; weak D call: TRBD1 (5 bases). The V gene's germline CDR1 is MGHRA and CDR2 YSYEKL. The CDR3 extends over 18 amino acids. V was shortened by 5 bases and J by 0 bases, with 22 bases between the two germline ends. The DNA for the CDR3 is TGCGCCAGCAGCTCAACCCTTGGGGGGAGGGCTTTGAACACTGAAGCTTTCTTT. Encoded protein: CASSSTLGGRALNTEAFF.

The J gene is TRBJ1-1, the V gene TRBV7-8, with TRBD1 as a possible D gene (5 bases). This CDR3 contains 13 residues. Germline loops: CDR1 SGHVS, CDR2 FQNEAQ. Trimming removed 7 bases from V and 1 base from J, with 10 bases in between. The CDR3 DNA reads TGTGCCAGCACCCTGGGGCAGAACACTGAAGCTTTCTTT. It codes for CASTLGQNTEAFF.

There are a few counts of this clone. The genes are TRBV7-9 and TRBJ1-2; no reliable D call. The CDR3 contains 13 residues. The germline V gene encodes CDR1 SEHNR and CDR2 FQNEAQ (reference sequence). V lost 1 base and J lost 13, with 16 bases in between. CDR3 DNA: TGTGCCAGCAGCTTAGACGGCGGCAGCTATTGCACCTTC. It yields the protein CASSLDGGSYCTF. Full variable domain (rest looked up from reference TRBV7-9 and TRBJ1-2): DTGVSQNPRHKITKRGQNVTFRCDPISEHNRLYWYRQTLGQGPEFLTYFQNEAQLEKSRLLSDRFSAERPKGSFSTLEIQRTEQGDSAMYLCASSLDGGSYCTFGSGTRLTVV.

In this sample, this clone turned up a few times. J is TRBJ2-7 and V is TRBV5-1; 13 bases agree with TRBD2. The CDR3 totals 14 residues. Germline values: CDR1 SGHRS, CDR2 YFSETQ. Losses at the gene ends were 2 bases for V and 5 bases for J; bases not matched to a gene: 1. The CDR3 sequence is CASSFGLAGDEQYF. CDR3 coding DNA: TGCGCCAGCAGCTTTGGACTAGCGGGGGACGAGCAGTACTTC.

J is TRBJ2-2 and V is TRBV5-1; 9 bases are shared with TRBD2. Germline V gene lookup returns CDR1 SGHRS and CDR2 YFSETQ. CDR3 length: 14 amino acids. After removal of 0 bases from V and 7 bases from J, the junction contained 1 base not matched to a gene. The CDR3 loop is CASSLELAGGELFF. CDR3 bases: TGCGCCAGCAGCTTGGAACTAGCGGGCGGGGAGCTGTTTTTT. The whole variable domain, filled in from reference TRBV5-1 and TRBJ2-2, reads KAGVTQTPRYLIKTRGQQVTLSCSPISGHRSVSWYQQTPGQGLQFLFEYFSETQRNKGNFPGRFSGRQFSNSRSEMNVSTLELGDSALYLCASSLELAGGELFFGEGSRLTVL.

The chain couples TRBV7-9 to TRBJ2-1; 10 positions agree with TRBD1. Germline loops: CDR1 SEHNR, CDR2 FQNEAQ (reference sequence). After removal of 5 bases from V and 8 bases from J, the junction contained 3 bases not matched to a gene. CDR3 length: 13 residues. Here the CDR3 DNA reads TGTGCCAGCAGCGGGGACAGGGGCGATGAGCAGTTCTTC. It is translated as CASSGDRGDEQFF.

In its sample, this clone was seen a few times. The V gene is TRBV5-1, the J gene TRBJ2-7; TRBD1 agrees at 7 bases. This CDR3 comprises 16 residues. The ends lost 0 bases at V and 1 base at J; junction bases unmatched: 7. Germline CDR1 reads SGHRS; CDR2 reads YFSETQ. The CDR3 DNA sequence: TGCGCCAGCAGCTTGGACGGGACAGTCCATTCCTACGAGCAGTACTTC. It specifies CASSLDGTVHSYEQYF.

This sequence joins TRBV6-1 and TRBJ1-2; D unresolved. The CDR3 extends over 14 amino acids. V lost 5 bases and J lost 4, with 14 bases in between. The V gene's germline CDR1 is MNHNS and CDR2 SASEGT. This chain's CDR3 is CASSSGISAYGYTF. The DNA for the CDR3 is TGTGCCAGCAGTAGCGGGATCTCGGCCTATGGCTACACCTTC.

The sample holds a few counts of this clone. This chain connects TRBV30 to TRBJ1-2; D may be TRBD1 (6 bases). Trimming shortened V by 7 bases and J by 4 bases, and 19 bases separated the two germline ends. CDR1 GTSNPN and CDR2 SVGIG come from the germline V gene (reference sequence). The CDR3 runs to 14 residues. The CDR3 protein is CALGALVSRYGYTF. The CDR3 bases are TGTGCCTTGGGGGCATTGGTCAGCCGCTATGGCTACACCTTC.

In this sample, this clone turned up a few times. CDR3 in DNA: TGTGCCAGCAGCTCCCGGTCTTACAATGAGCAGTTCTTC. It translates to CASSSRSYNEQFF. This sequence joins TRBV6-6 and TRBJ2-1; D unclear. CDR1 and CDR2 (germline): MNHNY, SVGAGI (reference sequence). The V and J ends lost 6 bases and 4 bases respectively, with 10 bases between them. This CDR3 is built from 13 residues.

The chain links TRBV7-2 to TRBJ2-7, with TRBD1 as a possible D gene (5 bases). Germline lookup yields CDR1 SGHTA and CDR2 FQGNSA. The CDR3 spans 15 residues. Trimming left V 5 bases short and J 5 bases short, with 19 bases between. The CDR3, as DNA: TGTGCCAGCAGCGCTCTAAACAGGATCTTCCACGAGCAGTACTTC. This translates into CASSALNRIFHEQYF.

V is TRBV6-1 and J is TRBJ2-6, with no clear D. With 6 bases removed from V and 4 bases from J, the gap between germline ends came to 7 bases. Germline values: CDR1 MNHNS, CDR2 SASEGT. The CDR3 covers 13 residues. CDR3 bases: TGTGCCAGCAGCCTGAGGGGGGCCAACGTCCTGACTTTC. Amino acid sequence: CASSLRGANVLTF.

CDR3: CASSPAAGEGEQFF. The CDR3 coding sequence is TGTGCCAGCAGCCCAGCAGCGGGAGAAGGTGAGCAGTTCTTC. V gene TRBV7-7 combines with J gene TRBJ2-1, with TRBD2 matching over 8 bases. J was trimmed by 9 bases and V by 5 bases; bases with no gene match: 9. Germline values: CDR1 SSHAT, CDR2 FNYEAQ (reference sequence). This CDR3 is 14 amino acids long.

A few counts support this clone. The chain employs TRBV30 and TRBJ2-3; 10 nucleotides line up with TRBD1. The CDR3 length is 18 residues. The germline gives CDR1 GTSNPN, CDR2 SVGIG (reference sequence). The V and J ends lost 3 bases and 0 bases, in that order; junction bases with no gene match: 12. CDR3 residues: CAWRVRDRGLSSTDTQYF. The DNA for the CDR3 is TGTGCCTGGAGGGTACGGGACAGGGGCCTCTCTAGCACAGATACGCAGTATTTT.

This clone showed up just a few times. This CDR3 reads CATSRAAAQVPYEQYF. The CDR3 coding sequence is TGTGCCACCAGCAGGGCCGCCGCCCAGGTCCCCTACGAGCAGTACTTC. The chain couples TRBV15 to TRBJ2-7, with D unresolved. Trimming left V 3 bases short and J 2 bases short, with 17 bases between. Looked up from germline, CDR1 is LNHNV and CDR2 is YYDKDF (reference sequence). There are 16 residues in the CDR3.

V is TRBV7-3 and J is TRBJ1-1; D gene ambiguous. CDR3 size: 13 residues. V gave up 5 bases and J gave up 3 bases, with 10 bases separating them. Germline CDR1 reads SGHTA; CDR2 reads FQGTGA. DNA for the CDR3: TGTGCCAGCAGCCTCACACGGGACACTGAAGCTTTCTTT. It yields the protein CASSLTRDTEAFF. Full variable domain (remainder filled in from reference TRBV7-3 and TRBJ1-1): GAGVSQTPSNKVTEKGKYVELRCDPISGHTALYWYRQSLGQGPEFLIYFQGTGAADDSGLPNDRFFAVRPEGSVSTLKIQRTERGDSAVYLCASSLTRDTEAFFGQGTRLTVV.

The rearrangement links TRBV6-5 to TRBJ2-3; no reliable D call. V was clipped by 6 bases and J by 6 bases, with 7 bases between them. CDR3 length: 11 amino acids. Germline CDR1 MNHEY, CDR2 SVGAGI. CDR3 nucleotide sequence: TGTGCCAGCAGCCTGAGGGATACGCAGTATTTT. Its translation is CASSLRDTQYF.

This sequence joins TRBV6-5 and TRBJ1-2; D possibly corresponds to TRBD1 (6 bases). Trimming pared 6 bases from V and 4 bases from J, leaving 18 bases between. This CDR3 comprises 15 residues. Germline assignment: CDR1 MNHEY and CDR2 SVGAGI. The CDR3 sequence is CASSSRGQYVYGYTF. Written as DNA, the CDR3 is TGTGCCAGCAGCTCCCGAGGACAGTATGTCTATGGCTACACCTTC.

The table lists this clone with many counts. This chain links TRBV14 with TRBJ2-1; D unresolved. V shed 0 bases and J shed 9 bases, with 6 bases lying between them. The CDR3 is made up of 12 amino acids. Looked up from germline, CDR1 is SGHDN and CDR2 is FVKESK. The CDR3 region is CASSQDFGEQFF. Written as DNA, the CDR3 is TGTGCCAGCAGCCAAGATTTCGGTGAGCAGTTCTTC.

In this sample, this clone turned up a few times. This chain connects TRBV7-2 to TRBJ1-1, with 10 bases identical to TRBD1. CDR1 and CDR2 (germline): SGHTA, FQGNSA. This CDR3 is 14 amino acids long. V was clipped by 2 bases and J by 4 bases; unmatched bases: 1. This CDR3 is CASSLRTGGTEAFF. As DNA, the CDR3 is TGTGCCAGCAGCTTAAGGACAGGGGGCACTGAAGCTTTCTTT.

The chain uses TRBV29-1 and TRBJ2-2; TRBD1 matches at 9 bases. V lost 4 bases to trimming and J lost 5 bases; unmatched junction nucleotides: 8. The CDR3 has 15 residues. Per germline, CDR1 SQVTM and CDR2 ANQGSEA. In DNA form, the CDR3 reads TGCAGCGTTGGTCGGGGACAGGGACGAACCGGGGAGCTGTTTTTT. It is translated as CSVGRGQGRTGELFF.

The V call is TRBV5-1, the J call TRBJ2-1; D is possibly TRBD1 (6 bases). V lost 0 bases to trimming and J lost 8 bases, with 15 bases between them. Germline lookup yields CDR1 SGHRS and CDR2 YFSETQ. The CDR3 sequence is 15 residues long. The CDR3 DNA follows: TGCGCCAGCAGCTTGGGGGGACACTCAAGGGATGAGCAGTTCTTC. Protein product: CASSLGGHSRDEQFF. The full variable domain, its missing parts supplied by reference TRBV5-1 and TRBJ2-1, is KAGVTQTPRYLIKTRGQQVTLSCSPISGHRSVSWYQQTPGQGLQFLFEYFSETQRNKGNFPGRFSGRQFSNSRSEMNVSTLELGDSALYLCASSLGGHSRDEQFFGPGTRLTVL.